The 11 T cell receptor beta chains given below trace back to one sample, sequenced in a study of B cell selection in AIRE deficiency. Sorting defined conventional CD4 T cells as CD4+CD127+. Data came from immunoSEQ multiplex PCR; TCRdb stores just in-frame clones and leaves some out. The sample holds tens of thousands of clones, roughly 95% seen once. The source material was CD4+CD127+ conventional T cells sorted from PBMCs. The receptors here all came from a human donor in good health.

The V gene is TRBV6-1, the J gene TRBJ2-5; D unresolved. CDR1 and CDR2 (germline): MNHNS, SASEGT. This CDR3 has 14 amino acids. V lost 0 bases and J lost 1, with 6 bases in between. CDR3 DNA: TGTGCCAGCAGTGAAGCGACTCCCCAAGAGACCCAGTACTTC. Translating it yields CASSEATPQETQYF.

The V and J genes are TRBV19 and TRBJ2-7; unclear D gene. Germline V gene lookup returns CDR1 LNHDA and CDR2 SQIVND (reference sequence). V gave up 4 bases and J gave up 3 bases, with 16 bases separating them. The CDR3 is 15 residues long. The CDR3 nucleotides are TGTGCCAGTAGTACCCGACACCAGCTCTACTACGAGCAGTACTTC. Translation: CASSTRHQLYYEQYF. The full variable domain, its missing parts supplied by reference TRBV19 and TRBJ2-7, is DGGITQSPKYLFRKEGQNVTLSCEQNLNHDAMYWYRQDPGQGLRLIYYSQIVNDFQKGDIAEGYSVSREKKESFPLTVTSAQKNPTAFYLCASSTRHQLYYEQYFGPGTRLTVT.

The chain's CDR3 is CASSSPGGAPYGYTF. CDR3 bases: TGTGCCAGCAGTTCCCCAGGGGGCGCTCCCTATGGCTACACCTTC. J is TRBJ1-2 and V is TRBV28; 8 bases line up with TRBD1. V lost 4 bases, J lost 4 bases, and 8 bases stayed unmatched. The CDR3 consists of 15 residues. CDR1 is MDHEN and CDR2 is SYDVKM in the germline V gene.

CDR3 residues: CASSLKDRYTGELFF. In DNA form, the CDR3 reads TGTGCCAGCAGCCTTAAGGACAGGTACACCGGGGAGCTGTTTTTT. The genes are TRBV27 and TRBJ2-2; TRBD1 matches at 7 bases. Germline CDR1 reads MNHEY; CDR2 reads SMNVEV (reference sequence). The CDR3 contains 15 residues. V lost 6 bases, J lost 3 bases, and 7 bases stayed unmatched.

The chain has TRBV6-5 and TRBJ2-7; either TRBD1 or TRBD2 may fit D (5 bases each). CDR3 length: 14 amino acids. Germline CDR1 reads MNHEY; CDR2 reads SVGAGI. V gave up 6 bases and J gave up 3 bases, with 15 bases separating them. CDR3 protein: CASRTNRGGYEQYF. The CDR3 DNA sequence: TGTGCCAGCAGAACTAACCGGGGCGGCTACGAGCAGTACTTC.

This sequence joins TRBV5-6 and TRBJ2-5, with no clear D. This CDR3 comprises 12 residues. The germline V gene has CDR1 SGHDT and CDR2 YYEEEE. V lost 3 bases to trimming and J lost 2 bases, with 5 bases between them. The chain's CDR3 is CASSYTQETQYF. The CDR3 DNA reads TGTGCCAGCAGCTATACGCAAGAGACCCAGTACTTC.

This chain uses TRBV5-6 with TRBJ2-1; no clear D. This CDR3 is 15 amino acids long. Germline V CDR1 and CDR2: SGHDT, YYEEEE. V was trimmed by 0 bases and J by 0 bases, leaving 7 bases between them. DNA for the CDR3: TGTGCCAGCAGCTTGGGGGTGAGCTCCTACAATGAGCAGTTCTTC. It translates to CASSLGVSSYNEQFF.

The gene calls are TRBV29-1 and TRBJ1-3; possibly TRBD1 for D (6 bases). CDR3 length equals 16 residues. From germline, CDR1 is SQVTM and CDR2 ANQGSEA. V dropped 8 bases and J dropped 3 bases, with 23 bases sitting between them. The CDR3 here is CSFSTGKSGSGNTIYF. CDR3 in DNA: TGCAGCTTCTCGACAGGAAAATCCGGTAGTGGAAACACCATATATTTT.

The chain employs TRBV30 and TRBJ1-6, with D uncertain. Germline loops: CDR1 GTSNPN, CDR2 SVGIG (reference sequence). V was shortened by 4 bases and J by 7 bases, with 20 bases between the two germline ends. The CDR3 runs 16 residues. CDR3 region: CAWTTFNWQVNSPLHF. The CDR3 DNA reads TGTGCCTGGACAACCTTCAATTGGCAAGTCAATTCACCCCTCCACTTT. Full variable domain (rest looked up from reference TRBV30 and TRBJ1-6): SQTIHQWPATLVQPVGSPLSLECTVEGTSNPNLYWYRQAAGRGLQLLFYSVGIGQISSEVPQNLSASRPQDRQFILSSKKLLLSDSGFYLCAWTTFNWQVNSPLHFGNGTRLTVT.

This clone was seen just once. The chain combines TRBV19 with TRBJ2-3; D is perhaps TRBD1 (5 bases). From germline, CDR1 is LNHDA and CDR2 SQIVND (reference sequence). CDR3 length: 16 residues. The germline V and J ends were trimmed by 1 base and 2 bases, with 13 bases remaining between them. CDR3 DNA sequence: TGTGCCAGTAGTATAGGGGGCACTATCTACACAGATACGCAGTATTTT. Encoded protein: CASSIGGTIYTDTQYF.

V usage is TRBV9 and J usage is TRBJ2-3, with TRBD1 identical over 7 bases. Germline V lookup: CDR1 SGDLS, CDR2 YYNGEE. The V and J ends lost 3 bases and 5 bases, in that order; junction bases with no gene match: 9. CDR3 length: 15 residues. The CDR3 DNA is TGTGCCAGCAGCGCCCTAGCCCCAGGGGGAGATACGCAGTATTTT. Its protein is CASSALAPGGDTQYF.